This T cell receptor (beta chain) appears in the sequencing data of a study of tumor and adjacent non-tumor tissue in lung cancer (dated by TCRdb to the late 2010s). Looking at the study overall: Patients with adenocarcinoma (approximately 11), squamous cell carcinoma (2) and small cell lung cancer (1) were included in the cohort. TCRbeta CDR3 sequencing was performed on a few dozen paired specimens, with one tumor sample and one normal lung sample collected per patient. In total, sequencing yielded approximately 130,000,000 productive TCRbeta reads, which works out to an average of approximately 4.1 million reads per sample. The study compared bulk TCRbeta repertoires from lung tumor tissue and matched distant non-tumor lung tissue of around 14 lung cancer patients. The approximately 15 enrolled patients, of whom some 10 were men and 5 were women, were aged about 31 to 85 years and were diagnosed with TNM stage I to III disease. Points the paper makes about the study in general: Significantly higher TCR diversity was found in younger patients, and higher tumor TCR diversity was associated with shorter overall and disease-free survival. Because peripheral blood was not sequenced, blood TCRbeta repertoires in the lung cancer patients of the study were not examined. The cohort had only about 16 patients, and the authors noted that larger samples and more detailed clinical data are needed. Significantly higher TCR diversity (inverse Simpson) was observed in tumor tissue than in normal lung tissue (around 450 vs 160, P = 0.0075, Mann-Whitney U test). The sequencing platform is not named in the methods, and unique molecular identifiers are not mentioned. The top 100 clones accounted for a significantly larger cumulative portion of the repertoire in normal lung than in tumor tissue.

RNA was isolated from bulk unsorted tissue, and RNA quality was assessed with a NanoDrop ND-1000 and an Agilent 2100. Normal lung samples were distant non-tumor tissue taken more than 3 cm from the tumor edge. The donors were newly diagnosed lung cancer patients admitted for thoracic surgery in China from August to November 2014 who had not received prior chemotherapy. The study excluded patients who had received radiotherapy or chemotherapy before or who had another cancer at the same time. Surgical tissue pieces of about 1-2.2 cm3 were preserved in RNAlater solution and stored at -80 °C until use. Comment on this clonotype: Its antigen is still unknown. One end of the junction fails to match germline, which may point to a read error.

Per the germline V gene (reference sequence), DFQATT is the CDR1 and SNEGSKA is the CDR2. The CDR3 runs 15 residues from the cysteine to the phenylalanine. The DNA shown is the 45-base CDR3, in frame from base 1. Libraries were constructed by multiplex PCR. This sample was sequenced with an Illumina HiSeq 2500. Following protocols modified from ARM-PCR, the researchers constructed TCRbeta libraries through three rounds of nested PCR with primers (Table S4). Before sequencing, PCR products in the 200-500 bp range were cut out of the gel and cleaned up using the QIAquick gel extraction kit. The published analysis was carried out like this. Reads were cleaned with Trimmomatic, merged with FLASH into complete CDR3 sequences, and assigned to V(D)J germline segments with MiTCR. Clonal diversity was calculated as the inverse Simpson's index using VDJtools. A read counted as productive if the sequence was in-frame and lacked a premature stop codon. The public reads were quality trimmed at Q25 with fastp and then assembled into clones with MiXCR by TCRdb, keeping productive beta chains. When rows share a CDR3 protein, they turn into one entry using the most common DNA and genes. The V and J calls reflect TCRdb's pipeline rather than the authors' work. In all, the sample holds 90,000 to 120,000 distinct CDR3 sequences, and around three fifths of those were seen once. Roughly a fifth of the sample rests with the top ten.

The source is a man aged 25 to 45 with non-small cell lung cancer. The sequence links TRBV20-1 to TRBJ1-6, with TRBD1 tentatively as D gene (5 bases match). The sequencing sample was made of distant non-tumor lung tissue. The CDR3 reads CSAGDQGRGYSPLHF. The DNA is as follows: TGTAGTGCTGGAGATCAGGGCCGAGGTTATTCACCCCTCCACTTT.